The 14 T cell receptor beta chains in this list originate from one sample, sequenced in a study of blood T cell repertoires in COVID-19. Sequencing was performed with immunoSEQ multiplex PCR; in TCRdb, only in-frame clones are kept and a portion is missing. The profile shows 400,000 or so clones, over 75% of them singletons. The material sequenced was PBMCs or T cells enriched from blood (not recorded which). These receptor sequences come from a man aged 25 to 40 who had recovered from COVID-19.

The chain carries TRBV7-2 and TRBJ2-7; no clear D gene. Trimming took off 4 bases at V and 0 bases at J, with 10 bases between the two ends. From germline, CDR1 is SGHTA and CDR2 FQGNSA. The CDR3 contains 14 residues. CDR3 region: CASSSMEISYEQYF. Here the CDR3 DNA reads TGTGCCAGCAGCTCGATGGAGATCTCCTACGAGCAGTACTTC.

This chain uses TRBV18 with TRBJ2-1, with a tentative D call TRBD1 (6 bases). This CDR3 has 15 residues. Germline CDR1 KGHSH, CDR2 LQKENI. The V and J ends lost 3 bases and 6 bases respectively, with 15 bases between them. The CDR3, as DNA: TGTGCCAGCTCACCTCAACTTACAGGGTCCAATGAGCAGTTCTTC. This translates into CASSPQLTGSNEQFF.

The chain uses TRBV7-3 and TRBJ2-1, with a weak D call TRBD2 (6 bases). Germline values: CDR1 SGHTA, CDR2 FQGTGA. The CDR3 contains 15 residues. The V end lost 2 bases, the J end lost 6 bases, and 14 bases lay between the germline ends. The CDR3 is CASSLWTGVGNEQFF. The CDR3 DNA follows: TGTGCCAGCAGCTTATGGACGGGAGTCGGCAATGAGCAGTTCTTC.

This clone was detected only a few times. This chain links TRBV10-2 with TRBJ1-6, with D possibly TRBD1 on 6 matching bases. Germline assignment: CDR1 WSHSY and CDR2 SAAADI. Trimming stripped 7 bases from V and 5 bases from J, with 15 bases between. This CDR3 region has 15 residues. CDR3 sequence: CASTSTGNNNSPLHF. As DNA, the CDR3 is TGCGCCAGCACTTCGACAGGCAACAATAATTCACCCCTCCACTTT.

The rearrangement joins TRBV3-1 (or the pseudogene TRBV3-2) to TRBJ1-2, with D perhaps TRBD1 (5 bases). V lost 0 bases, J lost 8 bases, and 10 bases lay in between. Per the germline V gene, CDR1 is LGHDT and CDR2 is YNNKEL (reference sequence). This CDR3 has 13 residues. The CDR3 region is CASSQEGTVGYTF. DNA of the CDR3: TGTGCCAGCAGCCAAGAAGGGACTGTCGGCTACACCTTC.

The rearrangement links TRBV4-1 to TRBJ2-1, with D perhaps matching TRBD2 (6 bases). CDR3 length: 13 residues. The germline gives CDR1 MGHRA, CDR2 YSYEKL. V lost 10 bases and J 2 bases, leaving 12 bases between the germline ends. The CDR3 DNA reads TGCGCCACCGCGGGACCCCCCTACAATGAGCAGTTCTTC. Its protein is CATAGPPYNEQFF.

CDR3: CASSAGSPTDTQYF. The CDR3 coding sequence is TGTGCCAGCAGCGCTGGGAGCCCCACAGATACGCAGTATTTT. The rearrangement uses TRBV9 and TRBJ2-3; maybe TRBD2 (5 bases). The V gene's germline CDR1 is SGDLS and CDR2 YYNGEE. Trimming removed 3 bases at V and 2 bases at J, with 10 bases between. CDR3 length: 14 amino acids.

CDR3: CASSQQGDNEQFF. The CDR3 nucleotides are TGTGCCAGCAGTCAGCAGGGTGACAATGAGCAGTTCTTC. The V gene is TRBV27, the J gene TRBJ2-1, with a possible D match to TRBD1 (5 bases). The germline V and J ends were trimmed by 5 bases and 5 bases, with 10 bases remaining between them. The CDR3 consists of 13 residues. The V gene's germline CDR1 is MNHEY and CDR2 SMNVEV (reference sequence).

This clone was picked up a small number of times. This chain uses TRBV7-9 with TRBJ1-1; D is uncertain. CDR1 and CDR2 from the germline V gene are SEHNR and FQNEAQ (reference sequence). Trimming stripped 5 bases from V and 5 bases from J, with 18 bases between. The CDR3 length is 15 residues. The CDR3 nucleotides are TGTGCCAGCAGCCCAAGGGAGGGTTGGAGAACTGAAGCTTTCTTT. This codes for CASSPREGWRTEAFF.

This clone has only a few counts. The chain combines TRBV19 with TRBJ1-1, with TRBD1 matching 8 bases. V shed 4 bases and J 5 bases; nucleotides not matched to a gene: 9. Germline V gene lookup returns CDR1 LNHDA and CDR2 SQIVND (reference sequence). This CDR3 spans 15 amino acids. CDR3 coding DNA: TGTGCCAGTAGTAACGGACAGGGAGGACCTACTGAAGCTTTCTTT. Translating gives CASSNGQGGPTEAFF.

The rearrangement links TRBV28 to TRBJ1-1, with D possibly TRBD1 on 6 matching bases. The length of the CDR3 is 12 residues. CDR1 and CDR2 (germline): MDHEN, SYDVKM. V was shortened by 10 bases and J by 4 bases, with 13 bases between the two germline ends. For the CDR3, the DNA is TGTGCCACCGAGGACAGCGTCACTGAAGCTTTCTTT. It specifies CATEDSVTEAFF.

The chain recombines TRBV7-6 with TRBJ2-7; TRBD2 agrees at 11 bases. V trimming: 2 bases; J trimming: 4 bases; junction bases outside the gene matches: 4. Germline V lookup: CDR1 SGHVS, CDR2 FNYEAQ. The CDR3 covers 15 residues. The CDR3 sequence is CASSLTLAGGYEQYF. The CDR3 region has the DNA TGTGCCAGCAGCTTAACGCTAGCGGGAGGATACGAGCAGTACTTC. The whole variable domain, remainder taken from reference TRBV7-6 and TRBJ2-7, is GAGVSQSPRYKVTKRGQDVALRCDPISGHVSLYWYRQALGQGPEFLTYFNYEAQQDKSGLPNDRFSAERPEGSISTLTIQRTEQRDSAMYRCASSLTLAGGYEQYFGPGTRLTVT.

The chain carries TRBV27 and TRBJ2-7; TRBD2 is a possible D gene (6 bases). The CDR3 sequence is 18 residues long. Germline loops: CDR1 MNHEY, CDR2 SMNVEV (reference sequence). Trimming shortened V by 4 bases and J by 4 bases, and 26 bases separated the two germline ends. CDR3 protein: CASSSPSFRGGTTYEQYF. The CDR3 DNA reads TGTGCCAGCAGTTCCCCCTCTTTTAGAGGCGGGACGACTTACGAGCAGTACTTC.

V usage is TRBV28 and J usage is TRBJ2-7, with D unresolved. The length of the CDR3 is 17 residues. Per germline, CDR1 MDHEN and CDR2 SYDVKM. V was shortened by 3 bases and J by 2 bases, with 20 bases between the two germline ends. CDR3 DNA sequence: TGTGCCAGCAGTTTGCCTTCTAGTACGCCATCTCCCTACGAGCAGTACTTC. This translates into CASSLPSSTPSPYEQYF. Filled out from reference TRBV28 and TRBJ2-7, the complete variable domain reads DVKVTQSSRYLVKRTGEKVFLECVQDMDHENMFWYRQDPGLGLRLIYFSYDVKMKEKGDIPEGYSVSREKKERFSLILESASTNQTSMYLCASSLPSSTPSPYEQYFGPGTRLTVT.